This record looks at one TCR beta chain sequence and its context. Its antigen is undetermined. The data are from a study of CXCR3-negative and CXCR3-positive naive CD8 T cells. The germline V gene encodes CDR1 DFQATT and CDR2 SNEGSKA (reference sequence). The CDR3 totals 13 residues. Phenotypically, naive CD8+ T cells corresponded to CD45RO-CCR7+CD27+CD95-. Points from the study as a whole: Similarly elevated diversity marked both naive subsets, with memory CD8+ cells showing far lower diversity. The study found more hydrophobic TRB CDR3s in CXCR3-positive naive cells than in CXCR3-negative naive cells. TRBV-TRBJ usage matched between naive CXCR3-negative and CXCR3-positive cells but not between memory cells.

Through 5' RACE with UMI labels, the TRB cDNA libraries were prepared. TCRdb re-called the 5' RACE reads; every CDR3 protein appears as one record, without DNA. The clone table shows under 75,000 distinct CDR3 sequences, with the ten largest holding about 4.6%. The sequenced sample was naive CXCR3- CD8+ T cells from blood. Subset in this sample: CD45RO-CCR7+CD27+CD95- naive CD8+ T cells lacking CXCR3 (TNR3-). The rearrangement uses TRBV20-1 and TRBJ1-2. This TCR came from a human donor in good health. Some clones in this sample may be carry-over from other donors' samples. This CDR3 is CSARPYTDYGYTF.